A single sample gave rise to the 22 T cell receptor beta chains below, sequenced in a study of response to subunit inactivated influenza vaccine. TCRdb called the RT-PCR reads again in MiXCR, with one record for every CDR3 protein. Found here are fewer than 350,000 distinct CDR3 sequences, roughly 22% of them singletons; the top ten hold about 10%. Sequenced here: PBMCs from blood, sampled less than 22 months after vaccination. The receptors stem from a man aged 50-75 years who received an inactivated influenza vaccine.

The chain links TRBV3-1 to TRBJ1-1; D uncertain. Between the trimmed V and J ends, which lost 1 base and 6 bases, there was a span of 9 bases. CDR3 length: 13 amino acids. Germline V gene sequence: CDR1 LGHDT, CDR2 YNNKEL (reference sequence). CDR3 protein: CASSQGKGAEAFF. DNA of the CDR3: TGTGCCAGCAGCCAAGGTAAGGGCGCTGAAGCTTTCTTT.

V usage is TRBV5-6 and J usage is TRBJ1-2; 9 nucleotides line up with TRBD1. V lost 5 bases, J lost 7 bases, and 15 bases stayed unmatched. The CDR3 sequence is 16 residues long. The germline V gene has CDR1 SGHDT and CDR2 YYEEEE. This chain's CDR3 is CASSRRTGVSLSGYTF. The CDR3 DNA follows: TGTGCCAGCAGTCGAAGGACAGGGGTGTCGTTGAGTGGCTACACCTTC.

The CDR3 reads CASSRAHTDTQYF. DNA of the CDR3: TGTGCCAGTAGTCGCGCCCATACAGATACGCAGTATTTT. V gene TRBV19 combines with J gene TRBJ2-3, with D hard to call. Germline values: CDR1 LNHDA, CDR2 SQIVND (reference sequence). The CDR3 loop spans 13 amino acids. V dropped 5 bases and J dropped 3 bases, with 9 bases sitting between them.

At least ten counts were recorded for this clonotype. The chain recombines TRBV29-1 with TRBJ2-1; 9 nucleotides match TRBD1. The germline V gene has CDR1 SQVTM and CDR2 ANQGSEA. This CDR3 is 13 amino acids long. J gave up 10 bases and V 3 bases, and 7 bases lay outside the gene matches. CDR3 region: CSVETNRGREQFF. The CDR3 DNA reads TGCAGCGTTGAGACCAACAGGGGGCGGGAGCAGTTCTTC.

Only a few counts were recorded for this clonotype. The chain uses TRBV14 and TRBJ2-2; D remains ambiguous. The length of the CDR3 is 13 residues. V lost 1 base and J 7 bases, leaving 7 bases between the germline ends. CDR1 SGHDN and CDR2 FVKESK come from the germline V gene. The CDR3: CASSQGWGGELFF. The CDR3 coding sequence is TGTGCCAGCAGCCAAGGATGGGGCGGGGAGCTGTTTTTT.

The table lists this clonotype with a few counts. The J gene is TRBJ1-6, the V gene TRBV7-9; tentatively, D is TRBD1 (5 bases). This CDR3 contains 16 residues. The V end lost 5 bases, the J end lost 14 bases, and 25 bases lay between the germline ends. The V gene's germline CDR1 is SEHNR and CDR2 FQNEAQ (reference sequence). The CDR3 reads CASSDIIRDPFDSLHF. The CDR3 DNA reads as TGTGCCAGCAGCGATATAATCCGGGACCCCTTCGATTCCCTCCACTTT.

V usage is TRBV15 and J usage is TRBJ2-1; 8 bases match TRBD2. Trimming took 8 bases from V and 4 from J; bases not matched to a gene: 7. Germline CDR1 LNHNV, CDR2 YYDKDF (reference sequence). The CDR3 has 14 residues. The CDR3 nucleotides read TGTGCCACCGGACAAGCGGGAGCTTACAATGAGCAGTTCTTC. Encoded protein: CATGQAGAYNEQFF.

This clonotype was counted a few times. The chain employs TRBV28 and TRBJ2-7, with 10 bases matching TRBD1. CDR1 and CDR2 (germline): MDHEN, SYDVKM. The CDR3 covers 14 residues. V was clipped by 5 bases and J by 5 bases; unmatched bases: 6. CDR3: CASSVLGQGDEQYF. The CDR3 DNA sequence: TGTGCCAGCAGTGTCCTAGGACAGGGGGACGAGCAGTACTTC.

This sequence joins TRBV2 and TRBJ2-1; D is uncertain. Per the germline V gene, CDR1 is SNHLY and CDR2 is FYNNEI. V was shortened by 2 bases and J by 2 bases, with 10 bases between the two germline ends. CDR3 length equals 15 residues. CDR3 loop: CASSETRFTYNEQFF. The CDR3, as DNA: TGTGCCAGCAGTGAAACGCGGTTCACCTACAATGAGCAGTTCTTC.

This clonotype was recorded many times. The J gene is TRBJ1-4, the V gene TRBV2, with D hard to call. Germline CDR1 and CDR2: SNHLY and FYNNEI. This CDR3 has 14 amino acids. V gave up 6 bases and J gave up 5 bases, with 13 bases separating them. DNA of the CDR3: TGTGCCAGCAGCTTGATGGGCACGAATGAAAAACTGTTTTTT. Its translation is CASSLMGTNEKLFF.

The chain is built from TRBV6-2 or TRBV6-3 and TRBJ2-5; 10 nucleotides align to TRBD2. The CDR3 contains 16 residues. In germline, CDR1 is MNHEY, CDR2 SVGEGT. V shed 0 bases and J 6 bases; nucleotides not matched to a gene: 7. CDR3 sequence reads: CASSYSHSGRSKTQYF. The CDR3 coding sequence is TGTGCCAGCAGTTACTCGCATAGCGGGAGGTCAAAGACCCAGTACTTC.

This clonotype was recorded a few times. As DNA, the CDR3 is TGCGCCAGCAGCCAAGCCCCAGGGTCTAGCAATCAGCCCCAGCATTTT. The encoded protein is CASSQAPGSSNQPQHF. This chain uses TRBV4-1 with TRBJ1-5; weak D call: TRBD1 (5 bases). The CDR3 has 16 amino acids. Germline CDR1 MGHRA, CDR2 YSYEKL. Trimming pared 1 base from V and 0 bases from J, leaving 10 bases between.

This clonotype was picked up a small number of times. The V call is TRBV7-2, the J call TRBJ1-2; D might be TRBD1 (5 bases). This CDR3 comprises 15 residues. Deletions cut 5 bases from V and 0 bases from J, with 13 bases between. Germline V CDR1 and CDR2: SGHTA, FQGNSA. The CDR3 DNA follows: TGTGCCAGCAGCACACAGGAAGAGACTAACTATGGCTACACCTTC. Translation gives CASSTQEETNYGYTF.

This clonotype was seen only a few times. The chain recombines TRBV2 with TRBJ1-2; D gene unclear. The V gene lost 9 bases and the J gene lost 0 bases, with 20 bases spanning the gap. The CDR3 is 16 residues long. The germline CDR1 and CDR2 sequences are SNHLY and FYNNEI. The CDR3 here is CARAITLRTANYGYTF. The CDR3 DNA sequence: TGTGCCAGGGCGATCACCCTCAGAACCGCTAACTATGGCTACACCTTC.

The rearrangement uses TRBV29-1 and TRBJ2-5; D ambiguous. The CDR3 runs to 13 residues. The ends were cut back, 0 bases at V and 5 bases at J, with 10 bases in the middle. Germline values: CDR1 SQVTM, CDR2 ANQGSEA. The CDR3 loop is CSVEDRRRETQYF. Here the CDR3 DNA reads TGCAGCGTTGAAGATCGCCGGCGGGAGACCCAGTACTTC.

The rearrangement joins TRBV2 to TRBJ2-5, with 7 bases identical to TRBD2. Germline V gene lookup returns CDR1 SNHLY and CDR2 FYNNEI. The CDR3 length is 13 residues. With 7 bases clipped from V and 2 bases from J, the junction kept 4 bases outside the gene matches. The CDR3 protein is CASTGEGQETQYF. In DNA form, the CDR3 reads TGTGCCAGCACGGGGGAGGGTCAAGAGACCCAGTACTTC.

The chain uses TRBV7-9 and TRBJ1-1, with D perhaps TRBD1 (5 bases). Trimming took 4 bases from V and 7 from J, leaving 16 bases between them. This CDR3 is built from 14 residues. CDR1 is SEHNR, CDR2 FQNEAQ, per germline (reference sequence). Here the CDR3 reads CASSYGGGKNEAFF. The CDR3 DNA sequence: TGTGCCAGCAGCTACGGCGGGGGGAAGAATGAAGCTTTCTTT.

The chain joins TRBV30 to TRBJ1-6; 9 bases are shared with TRBD1. Germline V gene data show CDR1 as GTSNPN and CDR2 as SVGIG (reference sequence). After removal of 1 base from V and 10 bases from J, the junction contained 5 bases not matched to a gene. The CDR3 consists of 14 residues. The CDR3 protein is CAWSEGQGLSPLHF. The CDR3 DNA reads TGTGCCTGGAGTGAGGGACAGGGTCTCTCACCCCTCCACTTT.

V usage is TRBV5-4 and J usage is TRBJ2-3; the match to TRBD2 covers 15 bases. The CDR3 runs 16 residues. Trimming removed 4 bases from V and 6 bases from J; junction bases left unmatched: 6. Germline V gene data show CDR1 as SGHNT and CDR2 as YYREEE (reference sequence). The CDR3 bases are TGTGCCAGCAGCCAGCCGGGACTAGCGGGGGGTGATACGCAGTATTTT. It yields the protein CASSQPGLAGGDTQYF.

The chain couples TRBV4-1 to TRBJ1-4; possible D gene TRBD1, 6 bases. Germline V gene lookup returns CDR1 MGHRA and CDR2 YSYEKL. The CDR3 is made up of 14 amino acids. The V and J ends lost 5 bases and 4 bases respectively, with 11 bases between them. The CDR3 region has the DNA TGCGCCAGCAGCTCTCGGGACATTAATGAAAAACTGTTTTTT. Its protein product is CASSSRDINEKLFF.

The rearrangement uses TRBV28 and TRBJ1-3, with 7 positions matching TRBD1. Losses at the gene ends were 6 bases for V and 2 bases for J; bases not matched to a gene: 10. Germline CDR1 and CDR2: MDHEN and SYDVKM. This CDR3 region has 16 residues. The CDR3 protein is CASSSLQGFPGNTIYF. In DNA form, the CDR3 reads TGTGCCAGCAGCTCATTACAGGGGTTCCCTGGAAACACCATATATTTT.

The J gene is TRBJ1-2, the V gene TRBV5-1; 9 bases align to TRBD1. From germline, CDR1 is SGHRS and CDR2 YFSETQ. V was clipped by 2 bases and J by 2 bases; unmatched bases: 7. This CDR3 is 16 amino acids long. The CDR3 here is CASSFFTGTGNYGYTF. In DNA, the CDR3 is TGCGCCAGCAGCTTCTTTACCGGGACAGGGAACTATGGCTACACCTTC.